This entry lists 5 T cell receptor beta chains sequenced from one sample in a study of T-cell reconstitution after alpha-beta-depleted transplantation in children. Unique molecular identifiers were built into the TCRbeta library. TCRdb re-called the PCR reads through MiXCR, storing one row per CDR3 protein. The repertoire holds fewer than 700,000 distinct CDR3 sequences, 20% to 25% seen once, with 13% to 15% in the top ten. The sequencing here drew on PBMCs, mostly from graft donor cells, taken 360 days after TCRalphabeta/CD19-depleted stem cell transplant. These TCRs come from a boy younger than two who had a stem cell transplant for acute myeloid leukemia, so the T cells may come from the graft donor.

This clonotype appeared many times. This chain joins TRBV5-1 and TRBJ1-4; no clear D gene. Trimming took 0 bases from V and 10 from J, leaving 7 bases between them. Germline values: CDR1 SGHRS, CDR2 YFSETQ. The CDR3 has 12 residues. CDR3 nucleotides: TGCGCCAGCAGCTTGGGTACCTTAAAACTGTTTTTT. It translates to CASSLGTLKLFF.

This clonotype was seen a few times. The CDR3 DNA sequence: TGTGCCATCAGAGGAACCGCGGAAGATACGCAGTATTTT. Protein sequence: CAIRGTAEDTQYF. The J gene is TRBJ2-3, the V gene TRBV10-3; D remains ambiguous. Germline V gene sequence: CDR1 ENHRY, CDR2 SYGVKD. CDR3 length: 13 residues. The ends were cut back, 6 bases at V and 5 bases at J, with 12 bases in the middle.

The chain employs TRBV6-5 and TRBJ2-1, with D possibly TRBD2 on 7 matching bases. The germline V and J ends were trimmed by 0 bases and 7 bases, with 19 bases remaining between them. The CDR3 consists of 17 residues. CDR1 is MNHEY, CDR2 SVGAGI, per germline. In DNA, the CDR3 is TGTGCCAGCAGTTACTCGATTGGGGGGGCCCTAAAAAATGAGCAGTTCTTC. Its protein is CASSYSIGGALKNEQFF.

The chain employs TRBV9 and TRBJ2-1; TRBD2 agrees at 8 bases. Germline-derived CDR1 and CDR2 are SGDLS and YYNGEE. Trimming took 1 base from V and 2 from J; bases not matched to a gene: 14. This CDR3 spans 19 amino acids. The CDR3 here is CASSVTRDGLARTYNEQFF. The DNA for the CDR3 is TGTGCCAGCAGCGTAACCCGGGACGGACTAGCTCGAACCTACAATGAGCAGTTCTTC.

The CDR3 here is CASRDRGLTLYEQYV. CDR3 in DNA: TGTGCCAGCAGGGACAGGGGTCTGACCCTCTACGAGCAGTACGTC. The chain joins TRBV21-1 to TRBJ2-7; the tabulated D call, TRBD1, remains unverified against the DNA. TRBV21-1 is reported as a pseudogene. The CDR3 runs 15 residues.